The 9 T cell receptor beta chains listed next were all sequenced from one sample in a study of CD8+CD57+ T cells in acquired aplastic anemia (dated by TCRdb to the late 2010s). TCRdb lists the instrument as Illumina HiSeq 2000. Genomic DNA served as template for TCR beta VDJ combination and CDR3 sequence profiling. TCRdb's own reprocessing of the public reads used fastp at Q25 and MiXCR and kept productive beta chains. Each entry is one CDR3 protein sequence, shown with its most common DNA and genes. The sample has 250,000 to 350,000 distinct CDR3 sequences on record, about 50% of them singletons. The ten largest account for under 1.5% of the sample. Expansion of CD8+CD57+ cells had been shown by flow cytometry in the patients chosen for sequencing. Material for sequencing was sorted CD4+, CD8+, or CD8+CD57+ T cells (not recorded which) from PBMCs. The receptor set was obtained from a human donor with aplastic anemia.

This clonotype was detected many times. The J gene is TRBJ1-5, the V gene TRBV6-1; D is uncertain. In germline, CDR1 is MNHNS, CDR2 SASEGT. CDR3 length: 14 residues. The germline V and J ends were trimmed by 7 bases and 0 bases, with 10 bases remaining between them. CDR3 in DNA: TGTGCCAGCAACGGAGCCTCTAGCAATCAGCCCCAGCATTTT. Translation gives CASNGASSNQPQHF.

This clonotype was seen ten or more times. The gene calls are TRBV10-1 and TRBJ2-3, with 10 bases matching TRBD1. Germline trimming cut 6 bases from V and 6 bases from J; bases unmatched to any gene: 6. The CDR3 is made up of 14 amino acids. Germline V lookup: CDR1 WNHNN, CDR2 SYGVQD (reference sequence). Here the CDR3 reads CASSTRQGADTQYF. The CDR3, as DNA: TGCGCCAGCAGCACCAGACAGGGGGCGGATACGCAGTATTTT.

The rearrangement uses TRBV20-1 and TRBJ1-2, with 10 positions matching TRBD1. The CDR3 sequence is 13 residues long. With V trimmed by 1 base and J by 12 bases, 8 bases remained unmatched. Germline values: CDR1 DFQATT, CDR2 SNEGSKA (reference sequence). CDR3 coding DNA: TGCAGTGCTAGAGTAGACAGGGGGCTTGGAAACACCTTC. This translates into CSARVDRGLGNTF.

The genes are TRBV10-3 and TRBJ2-3; TRBD2 is a possible D gene (6 bases). Per germline, CDR1 ENHRY and CDR2 SYGVKD. This CDR3 spans 16 amino acids. The germline V and J ends were trimmed by 3 bases and 0 bases, with 13 bases remaining between them. This CDR3 is CAISDLADSSTDTQYF. CDR3 nucleotides: TGTGCCATCAGTGATTTAGCGGATTCTAGCACAGATACGCAGTATTTT.

This sequence joins TRBV19 and TRBJ2-1; TRBD2 agrees at 7 bases. V gave up 3 bases and J gave up 6 bases; unmatched junction bases: 8. This CDR3 has 15 amino acids. Germline CDR1 is LNHDA and CDR2 is SQIVND (reference sequence). The CDR3 spells CASSISTSVFNEQFF. CDR3 coding DNA: TGTGCCAGTAGTATTTCTACTAGCGTGTTCAATGAGCAGTTCTTC.

The V and J genes are TRBV10-3 and TRBJ2-5, with TRBD2 matching 14 bases. The V and J ends lost 7 bases and 5 bases, in that order; junction bases with no gene match: 9. Germline assignment: CDR1 ENHRY and CDR2 SYGVKD. This CDR3 has 16 amino acids. CDR3 DNA sequence: TGTGCCATCAAGGGGACTAGCGGGAGAGTGGATGAGACCCAGTACTTC. This codes for CAIKGTSGRVDETQYF.

The CDR3 DNA reads as TGTGCCAGCAGCTTAGGCAGGGCATCCCAAGAGACCCAGTACTTC. This translates into CASSLGRASQETQYF. The chain links TRBV7-9 to TRBJ2-5, with D perhaps matching TRBD1 (5 bases). Germline CDR1 reads SEHNR; CDR2 reads FQNEAQ (reference sequence). V was trimmed by 1 base and J by 1 base, leaving 10 bases between them. The CDR3 length is 15 residues.

This chain uses TRBV19 with TRBJ1-1; a weak D match, TRBD1 (5 bases). Germline CDR1 LNHDA, CDR2 SQIVND (reference sequence). The CDR3 contains 14 residues. V was pared by 2 bases and J by 1 base, with 8 bases between. CDR3 DNA sequence: TGTGCCAGTAGTATACAAGGGGCGAACACTGAAGCTTTCTTT. Amino acids: CASSIQGANTEAFF.

This clonotype has ten or more counts. The rearrangement joins TRBV7-9 to TRBJ1-1; D gene uncertain. The germline V and J ends were trimmed by 3 bases and 4 bases, with 12 bases remaining between them. The length of the CDR3 is 14 residues. Germline lookup yields CDR1 SEHNR and CDR2 FQNEAQ (reference sequence). The CDR3 coding sequence is TGTGCCAGCAGCTTCCACGGAAGGGTCACTGAAGCTTTCTTT. Protein sequence: CASSFHGRVTEAFF.